This record concerns one T cell receptor (beta chain) sequence. What it recognizes is unknown. A J-beta primer mix and a sample-barcoded 5' primer were used in a second PCR of roughly 7 to 12 cycles. The template-switch adaptor was a 5' adaptor with 12 random nucleotides. It tagged each cDNA molecule. MiXCR, run by TCRdb on the 5' RACE reads, gives a single entry per CDR3 protein. Among 1.5 million to 2 million distinct CDR3 sequences listed, under 30% were seen once. Ranging in age from about 6 to 90, the donors were healthy Caucasian individuals from Russia. Samples each had at least 5 micrograms of total RNA extracted. Trimming cost V 4 bases and J 6 bases, with 7 bases left between them. The CDR3 runs 11 residues. Germline CDR1 SQVTM, CDR2 ANQGSEA. This sample was taken from a study of blood T cells in healthy people across ages. Whole-study results and caveats: Diversity estimates from one million T cells were considered underestimates.

The chain links TRBV29-1 to TRBJ1-5; D is uncertain. The source is a woman in her 30s in good health. Material: blood. CDR3 loop: CSVVVVQPQHF. CDR3 nucleotide sequence: TGCAGCGTTGTAGTGGTTCAGCCCCAGCATTTT. Full variable domain (outside the CDR3, taken from reference TRBV29-1 and TRBJ1-5): SAVISQKPSRDICQRGTSLTIQCQVDSQVTMMFWYRQQPGQSLTLIATANQGSEATYESGFVIDKFPISRPNLTFSTLTVSNMSPEDSSIYLCSVVVVQPQHFGDGTRLSIL.